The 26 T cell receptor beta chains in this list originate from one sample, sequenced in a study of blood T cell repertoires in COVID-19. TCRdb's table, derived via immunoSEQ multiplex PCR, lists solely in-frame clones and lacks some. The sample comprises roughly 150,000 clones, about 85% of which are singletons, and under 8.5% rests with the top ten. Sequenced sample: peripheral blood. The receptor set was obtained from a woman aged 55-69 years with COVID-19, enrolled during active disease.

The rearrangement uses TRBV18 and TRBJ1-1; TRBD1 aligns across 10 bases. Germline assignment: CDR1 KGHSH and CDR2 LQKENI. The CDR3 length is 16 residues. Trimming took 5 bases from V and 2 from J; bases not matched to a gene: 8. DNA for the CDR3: TGTGCCAGCTCAACTACGGGGACAGGGGTTAACACTGAAGCTTTCTTT. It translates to CASSTTGTGVNTEAFF.

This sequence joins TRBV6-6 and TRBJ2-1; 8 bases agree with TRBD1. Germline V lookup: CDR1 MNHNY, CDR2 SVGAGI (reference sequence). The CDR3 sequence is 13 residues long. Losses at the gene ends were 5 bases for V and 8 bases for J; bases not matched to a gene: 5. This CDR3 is CASSKDRVDEQFF. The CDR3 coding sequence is TGTGCCAGCAGTAAGGACAGGGTGGATGAGCAGTTCTTC.

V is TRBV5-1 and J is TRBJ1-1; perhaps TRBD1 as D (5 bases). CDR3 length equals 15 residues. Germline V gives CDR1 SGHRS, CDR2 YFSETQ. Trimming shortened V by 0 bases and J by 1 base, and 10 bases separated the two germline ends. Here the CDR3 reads CASSLARGENTEAFF. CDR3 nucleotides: TGCGCCAGCAGCTTGGCCCGGGGGGAGAACACTGAAGCTTTCTTT.

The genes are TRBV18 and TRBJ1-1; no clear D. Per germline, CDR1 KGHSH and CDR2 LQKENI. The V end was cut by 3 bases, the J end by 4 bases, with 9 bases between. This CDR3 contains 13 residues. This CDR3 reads CASSPSQGTEAFF. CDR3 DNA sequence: TGTGCCAGCTCACCTAGCCAAGGCACTGAAGCTTTCTTT.

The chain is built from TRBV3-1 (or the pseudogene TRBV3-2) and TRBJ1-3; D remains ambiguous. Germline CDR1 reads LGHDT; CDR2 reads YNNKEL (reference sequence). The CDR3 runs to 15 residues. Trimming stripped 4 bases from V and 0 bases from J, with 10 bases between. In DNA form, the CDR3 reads TGTGCCAGCAGCCTAAACAGTTTCTCTGGAAACACCATATATTTT. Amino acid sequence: CASSLNSFSGNTIYF.

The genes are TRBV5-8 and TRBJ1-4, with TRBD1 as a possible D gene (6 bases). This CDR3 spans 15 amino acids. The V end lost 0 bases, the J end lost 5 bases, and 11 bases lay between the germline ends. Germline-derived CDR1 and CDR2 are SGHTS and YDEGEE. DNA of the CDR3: TGTGCCAGCAGCTTGGGTGAGAGGGGGAATGAAAAACTGTTTTTT. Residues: CASSLGERGNEKLFF.

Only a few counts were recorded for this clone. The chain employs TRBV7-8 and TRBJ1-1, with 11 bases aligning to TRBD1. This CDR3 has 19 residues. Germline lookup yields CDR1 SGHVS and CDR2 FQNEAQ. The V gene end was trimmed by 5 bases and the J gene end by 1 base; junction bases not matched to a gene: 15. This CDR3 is CASSPAYFRTGGPNTEAFF. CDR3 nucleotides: TGTGCCAGCAGCCCAGCTTATTTCCGGACAGGGGGCCCGAACACTGAAGCTTTCTTT.

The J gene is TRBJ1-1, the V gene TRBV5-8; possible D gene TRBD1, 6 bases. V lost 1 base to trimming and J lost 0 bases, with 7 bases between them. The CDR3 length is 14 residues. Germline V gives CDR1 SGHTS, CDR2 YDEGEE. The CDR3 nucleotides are TGTGCCAGCAGCTTGACAGGGCTGAACACTGAAGCTTTCTTT. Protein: CASSLTGLNTEAFF.

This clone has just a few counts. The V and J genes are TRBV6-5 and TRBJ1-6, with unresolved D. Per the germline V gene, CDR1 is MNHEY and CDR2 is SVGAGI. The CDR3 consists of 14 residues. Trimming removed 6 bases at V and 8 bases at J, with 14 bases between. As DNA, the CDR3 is TGTGCCAGCAGGGCCCTGAGGGTAGATTCACCCCTCCACTTT. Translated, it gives CASRALRVDSPLHF.

CDR3 in amino acids: CASRVRDLIEISNTEAFF. The CDR3 nucleotides read TGTGCCAGCAGGGTCCGGGACTTGATCGAGATATCGAACACTGAAGCTTTCTTT. The rearrangement links TRBV2 to TRBJ1-1, with D maybe TRBD1 (5 bases). The germline V gene has CDR1 SNHLY and CDR2 FYNNEI. The CDR3 extends over 18 amino acids. The ends were cut back, 6 bases at V and 1 base at J, with 24 bases in the middle.

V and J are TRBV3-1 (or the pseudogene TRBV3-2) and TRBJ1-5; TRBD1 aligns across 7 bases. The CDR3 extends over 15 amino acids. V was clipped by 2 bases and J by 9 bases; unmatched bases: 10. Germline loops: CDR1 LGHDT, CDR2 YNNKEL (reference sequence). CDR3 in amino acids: CASSQNRQGLTPQHF. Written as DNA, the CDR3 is TGTGCCAGCAGCCAAAATCGACAGGGATTAACGCCCCAGCATTTT.

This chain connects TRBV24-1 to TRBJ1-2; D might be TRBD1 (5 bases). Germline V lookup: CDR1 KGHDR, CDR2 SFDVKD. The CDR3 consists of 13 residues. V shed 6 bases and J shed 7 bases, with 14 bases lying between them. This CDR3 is CATSLGGYGGYTF. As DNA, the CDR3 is TGTGCCACCAGTCTCGGGGGATATGGTGGCTACACCTTC.

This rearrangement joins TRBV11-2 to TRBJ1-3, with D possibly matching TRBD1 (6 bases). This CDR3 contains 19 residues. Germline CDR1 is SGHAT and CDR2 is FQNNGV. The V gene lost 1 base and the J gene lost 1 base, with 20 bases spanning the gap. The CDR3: CASSLVVRTVQRSGNTIYF. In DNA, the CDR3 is TGTGCCAGCAGCTTAGTAGTTCGGACAGTCCAACGGTCTGGAAACACCATATATTTT.

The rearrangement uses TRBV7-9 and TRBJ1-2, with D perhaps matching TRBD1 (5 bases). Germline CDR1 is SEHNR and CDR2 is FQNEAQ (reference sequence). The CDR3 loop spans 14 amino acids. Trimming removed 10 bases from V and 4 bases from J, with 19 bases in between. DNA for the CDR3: TGTGCCACTGAAATTGGGGGAGGTAGCTATGGCTACACCTTC. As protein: CATEIGGGSYGYTF.

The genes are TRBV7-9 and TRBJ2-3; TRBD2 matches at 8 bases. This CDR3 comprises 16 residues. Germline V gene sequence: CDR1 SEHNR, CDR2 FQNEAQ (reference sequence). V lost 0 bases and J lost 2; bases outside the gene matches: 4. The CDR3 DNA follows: TGTGCCAGCAGCTTAGCGAGCGGGGGAAACACAGATACGCAGTATTTT. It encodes CASSLASGGNTDTQYF. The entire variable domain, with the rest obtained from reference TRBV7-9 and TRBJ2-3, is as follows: DTGVSQNPRHKITKRGQNVTFRCDPISEHNRLYWYRQTLGQGPEFLTYFQNEAQLEKSRLLSDRFSAERPKGSFSTLEIQRTEQGDSAMYLCASSLASGGNTDTQYFGPGTRLTVL.

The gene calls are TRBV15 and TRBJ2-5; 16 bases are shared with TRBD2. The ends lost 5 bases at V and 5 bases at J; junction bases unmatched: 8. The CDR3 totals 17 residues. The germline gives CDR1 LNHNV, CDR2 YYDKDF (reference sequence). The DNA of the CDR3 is TGTGCCACCAGCCGGGGACTAGCGGGAGGGGTGGGGGAGACCCAGTACTTC. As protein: CATSRGLAGGVGETQYF.

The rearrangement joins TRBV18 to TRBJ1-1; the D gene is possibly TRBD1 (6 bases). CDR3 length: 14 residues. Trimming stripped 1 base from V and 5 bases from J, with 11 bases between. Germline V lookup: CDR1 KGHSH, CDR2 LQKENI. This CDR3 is CASSPRGRGTEAFF. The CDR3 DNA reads TGTGCCAGCTCACCACGGGGGAGGGGGACTGAAGCTTTCTTT.

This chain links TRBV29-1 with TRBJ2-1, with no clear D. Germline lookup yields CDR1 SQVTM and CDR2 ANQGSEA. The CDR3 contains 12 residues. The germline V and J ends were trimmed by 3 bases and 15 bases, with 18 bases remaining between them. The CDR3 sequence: CSVDEATYTSFF. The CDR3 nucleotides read TGCAGCGTTGACGAGGCTACCTATACATCGTTCTTC.

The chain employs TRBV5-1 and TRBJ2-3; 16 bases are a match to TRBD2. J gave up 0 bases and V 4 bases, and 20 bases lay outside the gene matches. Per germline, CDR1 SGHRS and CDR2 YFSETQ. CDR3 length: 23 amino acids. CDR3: CASSRTGLGFGTSGRGSTDTQYF. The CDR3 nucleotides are TGCGCCAGCAGCCGGACGGGACTGGGCTTCGGGACTAGCGGGAGGGGGAGCACAGATACGCAGTATTTT.

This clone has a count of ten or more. The CDR3 region has the DNA TGTGCCAGCAGCGTAGACAGGGGGCGCAAAGAGACCCAGTACTTC. Its protein is CASSVDRGRKETQYF. V is TRBV6-5 and J is TRBJ2-5, with 10 bases lining up with TRBD1. Germline loops: CDR1 MNHEY, CDR2 SVGAGI. The CDR3 contains 15 residues. Trimming took 6 bases from V and 3 from J; bases not matched to a gene: 7.

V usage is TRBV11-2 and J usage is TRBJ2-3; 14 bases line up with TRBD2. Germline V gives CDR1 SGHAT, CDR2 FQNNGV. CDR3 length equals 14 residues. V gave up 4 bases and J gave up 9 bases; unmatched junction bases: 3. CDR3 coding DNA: TGTGCCAGCAGCTCGACTAGCGGGAGGGTCACGCAGTATTTT. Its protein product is CASSSTSGRVTQYF.

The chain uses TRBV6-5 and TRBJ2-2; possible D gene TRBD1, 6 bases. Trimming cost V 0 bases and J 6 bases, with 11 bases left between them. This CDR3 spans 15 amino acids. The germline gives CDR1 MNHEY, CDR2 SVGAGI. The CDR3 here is CASSYSLRGPGELFF. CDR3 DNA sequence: TGTGCCAGCAGTTACTCGCTCAGGGGCCCCGGGGAGCTGTTTTTT.

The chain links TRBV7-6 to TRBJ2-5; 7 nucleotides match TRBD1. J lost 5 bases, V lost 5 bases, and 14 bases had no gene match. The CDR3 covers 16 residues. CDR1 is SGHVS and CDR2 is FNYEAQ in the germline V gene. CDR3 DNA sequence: TGTGCCAGCAGCCTCCCCGGGACAGCCATTGAGGAGACCCAGTACTTC. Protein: CASSLPGTAIEETQYF.

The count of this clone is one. CDR3 region: CASSQRRQFPHQPQHF. The CDR3 region has the DNA TGTGCCAGCAGCCAGAGGAGACAGTTCCCCCATCAGCCCCAGCATTTT. This chain links TRBV5-8 with TRBJ1-5, with a possible D match to TRBD1 (5 bases). The length of the CDR3 is 16 residues. V lost 4 bases and J lost 5, with 19 bases in between. Germline values: CDR1 SGHTS, CDR2 YDEGEE.

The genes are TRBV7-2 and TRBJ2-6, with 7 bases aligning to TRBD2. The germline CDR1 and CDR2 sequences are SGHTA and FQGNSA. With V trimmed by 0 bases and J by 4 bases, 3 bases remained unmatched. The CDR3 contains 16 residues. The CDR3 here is CASSLAGGTGANVLTF. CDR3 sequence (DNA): TGTGCCAGCAGCTTAGCCGGGGGGACCGGGGCCAACGTCCTGACTTTC.

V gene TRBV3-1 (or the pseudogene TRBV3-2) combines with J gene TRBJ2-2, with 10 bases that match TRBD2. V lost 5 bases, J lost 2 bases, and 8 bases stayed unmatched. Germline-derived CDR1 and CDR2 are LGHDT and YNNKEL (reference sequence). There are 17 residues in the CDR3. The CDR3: CASSLSLAGVNTGELFF. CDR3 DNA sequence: TGTGCCAGCAGCTTATCCCTAGCGGGGGTAAACACCGGGGAGCTGTTTTTT.